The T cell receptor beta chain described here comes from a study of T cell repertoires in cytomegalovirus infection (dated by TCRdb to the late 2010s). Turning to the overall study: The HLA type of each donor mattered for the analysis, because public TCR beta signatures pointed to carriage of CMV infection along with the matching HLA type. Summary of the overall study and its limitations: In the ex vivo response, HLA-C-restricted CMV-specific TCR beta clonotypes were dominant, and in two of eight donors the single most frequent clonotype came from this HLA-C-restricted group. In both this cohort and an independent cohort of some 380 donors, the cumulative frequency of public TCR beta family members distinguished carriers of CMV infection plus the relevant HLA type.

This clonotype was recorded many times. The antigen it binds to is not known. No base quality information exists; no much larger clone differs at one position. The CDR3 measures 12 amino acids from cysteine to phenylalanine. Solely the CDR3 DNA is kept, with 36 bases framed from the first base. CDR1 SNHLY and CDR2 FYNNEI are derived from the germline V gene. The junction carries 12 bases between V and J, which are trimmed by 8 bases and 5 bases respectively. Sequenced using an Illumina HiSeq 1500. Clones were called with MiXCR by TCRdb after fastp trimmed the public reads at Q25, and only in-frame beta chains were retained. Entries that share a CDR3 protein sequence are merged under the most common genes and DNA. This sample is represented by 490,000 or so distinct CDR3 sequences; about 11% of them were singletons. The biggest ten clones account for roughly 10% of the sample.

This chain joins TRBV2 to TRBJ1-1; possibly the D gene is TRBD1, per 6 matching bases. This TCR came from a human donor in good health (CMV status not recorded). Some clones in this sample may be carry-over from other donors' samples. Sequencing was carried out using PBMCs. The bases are TGTGCCAGCCTACAGGGTCGGACTGAAGCTTTCTTT. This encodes CASLQGRTEAFF.